A single sample is the source of the 4 T cell receptor beta chains below, sequenced in a study of cytomegalovirus exposure and HLA in healthy donors. This table comes from immunoSEQ multiplex PCR, and its TCRdb copy is limited to in-frame clones, with some not included. This table holds 220,000 or so clones, 75% to 90% found once. The specimen was PBMCs. The source is a woman younger than 45 in good health and CMV-seropositive.

V gene TRBV5-1 combines with J gene TRBJ1-1; 8 bases align to TRBD1. With V trimmed by 4 bases and J by 0 bases, 5 bases remained unmatched. CDR1 and CDR2 from the germline V gene are SGHRS and YFSETQ. The CDR3 is 15 residues long. This CDR3 reads CASSPRQGLNTEAFF. CDR3 nucleotides: TGCGCCAGCAGCCCTAGACAGGGGCTGAACACTGAAGCTTTCTTT.

The rearrangement links TRBV4-3 to TRBJ2-1; 10 nucleotides line up with TRBD2. Per germline, CDR1 LGHNA and CDR2 YSLEER. Trimming cost V 0 bases and J 9 bases; bases outside gene matches: 8. The CDR3 contains 16 residues. Here the CDR3 reads CASSQDRLAGVGEQFF. The CDR3 nucleotides are TGCGCCAGCAGCCAAGATCGTCTAGCGGGAGTAGGTGAGCAGTTCTTC.

This chain connects TRBV30 to TRBJ2-2; 10 bases map to TRBD1. CDR1 is GTSNPN, CDR2 SVGIG, per germline (reference sequence). J was trimmed by 4 bases and V by 8 bases; bases with no gene match: 7. The CDR3 loop spans 14 amino acids. CDR3 sequence reads: CARAGQGVTGELFF. DNA for the CDR3: TGTGCCCGAGCAGGACAGGGGGTCACCGGGGAGCTGTTTTTT.

The J gene is TRBJ2-2, the V gene TRBV2, with TRBD1 matching 10 bases. In germline, CDR1 is SNHLY, CDR2 FYNNEI. The J segment lost 5 bases and the V segment lost 6 bases, leaving 3 bases of the junction unmatched. This CDR3 comprises 14 residues. CDR3 amino acids: CASRRQGATGELFF. CDR3 DNA sequence: TGTGCCAGCAGAAGACAGGGGGCGACCGGGGAGCTGTTTTTT. Together with reference TRBV2 and TRBJ2-2, the CDR3 gives the full variable domain: EPEVTQTPSHQVTQMGQEVILRCVPISNHLYFYWYRQILGQKVEFLVSFYNNEISEKSEIFDDQFSVERPDGSNFTLKIRSTKLEDSAMYFCASRRQGATGELFFGEGSRLTVL.